The 8 T cell receptor beta chains in this list originate from one sample, sequenced in a study of post-analysis software for immune sequencing data. Broader study findings: In patients, TRBV5-6, TRBV5-1 and TRBV20-1 belonged to about five TRBV segments found more frequently than in controls.

Their cognate antigens are unknown. Unique molecular identifiers were carried by the TCR beta cDNA libraries. TCRdb called the PCR reads again in MiXCR, with one record for every CDR3 protein. The sample has fewer than 600,000 distinct CDR3 sequences, approximately 46% seen once. What was sequenced was blood. These receptors all come from a girl between 5 and 17 years old with multiple sclerosis.

Only one count was recorded for this clonotype. This chain's CDR3 is CATGTSGAASYNEQFF. The DNA of the CDR3 is TGTGCCACAGGGACTAGCGGGGCCGCCTCCTACAATGAGCAGTTCTTC. V gene TRBV10-3 combines with J gene TRBJ2-1; 13 bases align to TRBD2. CDR3 size: 16 residues. Germline lookup yields CDR1 ENHRY and CDR2 SYGVKD. V shed 10 bases, J shed 0 bases, and the junction held 6 bases outside the gene matches.

This clonotype was found a few times. V gene TRBV7-9 combines with J gene TRBJ1-4; the match to TRBD1 covers 7 bases. Losses at the gene ends were 5 bases for V and 7 bases for J; bases not matched to a gene: 10. The CDR3 totals 15 residues. Germline V CDR1 and CDR2: SEHNR, FQNEAQ (reference sequence). The CDR3 nucleotides read TGTGCCAGCAGCCCAAGACAGGGAATAGGTGAAAAACTGTTTTTT. Translation gives CASSPRQGIGEKLFF.

This clonotype was picked up many times. The DNA of the CDR3 is TGTGCCAGCAGCTTAGGACAGAATAACTATGGCTACACCTTC. Protein sequence: CASSLGQNNYGYTF. The rearrangement links TRBV7-2 to TRBJ1-2, with D tentatively TRBD1 (5 bases). The V gene's germline CDR1 is SGHTA and CDR2 FQGNSA. Trimming took off 1 base at V and 1 base at J, with 7 bases between the two ends. The CDR3 is made up of 14 amino acids. The variable domain in full, completed from reference TRBV7-2 and TRBJ1-2, reads GAGVSQSPSNKVTEKGKDVELRCDPISGHTALYWYRQSLGQGLEFLIYFQGNSAPDKSGLPSDRFSAERTGGSVSTLTIQRTQQEDSAVYLCASSLGQNNYGYTFGSGTRLTVV.

This chain joins TRBV30 and TRBJ2-7; the match to TRBD1 covers 9 bases. Germline CDR1 is GTSNPN and CDR2 is SVGIG (reference sequence). The CDR3 spans 13 residues. J was trimmed by 3 bases and V by 2 bases; bases with no gene match: 2. The CDR3 coding sequence is TGTGCCTGGAGTACAGGGGGCCTCTACGAGCAGTACTTC. This encodes CAWSTGGLYEQYF.

The chain is built from TRBV7-2 and TRBJ2-5; no definite D call. V lost 1 base, J lost 5 bases, and 11 bases lay in between. The CDR3 loop spans 14 amino acids. The germline V gene encodes CDR1 SGHTA and CDR2 FQGNSA. The CDR3 region has the DNA TGTGCCAGCAGCTTAGTCTATAGTGGGGAGACCCAGTACTTC. Encoded protein: CASSLVYSGETQYF.

This rearrangement joins TRBV20-1 to TRBJ2-3, with 9 bases fitting TRBD1. CDR3 size: 13 residues. Germline V gene sequence: CDR1 DFQATT, CDR2 SNEGSKA (reference sequence). Losses at the gene ends were 5 bases for V and 4 bases for J; bases not matched to a gene: 4. CDR3 nucleotide sequence: TGCAGTGCTCGGACAGGGGCGGCAGATACGCAGTATTTT. It specifies CSARTGAADTQYF.

The chain combines TRBV20-1 with TRBJ1-2; 10 bases fit TRBD1. There are 16 residues in the CDR3. The V gene's germline CDR1 is DFQATT and CDR2 SNEGSKA (reference sequence). J lost 6 bases, V lost 4 bases, and 14 bases had no gene match. CDR3 sequence: CSATHLFTDRGNGYTF. DNA for the CDR3: TGCAGTGCTACCCACCTATTCACGGACAGGGGGAATGGCTACACCTTC.

The chain joins TRBV4-2 to TRBJ1-2, with 9 nucleotides matching TRBD1. The CDR3 spans 14 residues. CDR1 is LGHNA and CDR2 is YNFKEQ in the germline V gene. V lost 1 base to trimming and J lost 4 bases; unmatched junction nucleotides: 1. The CDR3 DNA sequence: TGTGCCAGCAGCCAAGGGGACAGGGTCTATGGCTACACCTTC. Its protein product is CASSQGDRVYGYTF.